This T cell receptor (beta chain) was documented in a study of blood T cell repertoires in COVID-19. Study information: Sites across the United States, Italy and Spain contributed samples from acute and convalescent COVID-19. T cells, B-cell-depleted T cells, or PBMCs supplied cDNA or gDNA.

In the original processing: Counts of nucleated cells, estimated from reference gene primer amplification, were obtained. This table comes from immunoSEQ multiplex PCR, and its TCRdb copy is limited to in-frame clones, with some not included. V, J and clone size were drawn from that table, and D and trimming were deduced from the DNA. The data show hundreds of thousands of clones, with approximately 90% seen just once and about 4.2% held by the top ten. From germline, CDR1 is SGHRS and CDR2 YFSETQ. Trimming left V 0 bases short and J 11 bases short, with 9 bases between. The CDR3 contains 13 residues.

The sequence was collected from a man in his forties with acute or convalescent COVID-19. The rearrangement uses TRBV5-1 and TRBJ1-6, with D maybe TRBD1 (5 bases). The sequencing sample was made of peripheral blood. The CDR3 region is CASSLEQAAPLHF. The DNA for the CDR3 is TGCGCCAGCAGCTTGGAACAGGCTGCACCCCTCCACTTT.